This T cell receptor beta chain was profiled in a study of cytomegalovirus exposure and HLA in healthy donors (TCRdb year 2017). Looking at the study overall: A later analysis indicated that the roughly 120 validation repertoires were generated on the platform also employed for the 700 or so repertoires of the first cohort. To predict cytomegalovirus infection status, the study combined high-throughput TCR immunosequencing, statistical association of individual TCRs with disease status, and machine learning. The study aimed to test whether cataloging public T cell receptors could reveal signatures of past pathogen exposure. In addition to the first cohort of approximately 650 subjects, a separate validation cohort of approximately 130 different subjects was used.

The donors were included in the validation cohort of 130 or so subjects, a group kept apart from the 666-subject first cohort. This clone was counted once. Its antigen target is currently unknown. Base qualities are missing; no much larger clone stands one base away. What the authors observed across the whole study: Across donors, most TCR sequences were observed very rarely, whereas some public TCRs were present in many individuals. A few of the identified cytomegalovirus-associated TCR beta chains were confirmed in vitro to be specific for cytomegalovirus antigens. According to the authors, the approach could potentially be generalized to other disease states and immunological phenotypes. All 120 repertoires were used to score co-occurrence in the validation cohort in a later analysis, because that analysis had no HLA typing for the cohort. Subsequent analysis determined that TCRs grouped into clusters in the first cohort also showed a tendency toward co-occurrence across the 90 to 150 validation repertoires, and approximately 94% of cluster scores exceeded 0. A total of fewer than 200 TCR beta chains were listed by the study as associated with cytomegalovirus. The classifier was reported to diagnose cytomegalovirus status with high specificity and sensitivity in both the original and validation cohorts.

There are 13 amino acids in the CDR3, from cysteine to phenylalanine inclusive. The retained sequence is limited to the CDR3, 39 bases, with the frame set at the first base. The V and J ends are trimmed by 2 bases and 2 bases, leaving 7 bases between them. The CDR1 and CDR2 encoded by the germline V gene are MNHNS and SASEGT. The library was made by the immunoSEQ multiplex PCR assay. On the study's bioinformatics: A statistical classification framework was developed to diagnose cytomegalovirus status using the catalog of TCR beta chain sequences. The table was pulled from immuneACCESS by TCRdb, which kept in-frame rearrangements only. Such tables lose some clones; where checked, under half of the loss comes from unresolved V genes, and the rest has no known cause. D and trimming come from the DNA, and the V and J calls and clone size come from that table. The sample contains over 200,000 clones, 85% to 90% of them found a single time. The ten largest clones capture roughly 3% of the sample.

Sequencing was done on a sample of PBMCs. This TCR was sampled from a woman aged 18 to 35 in good health and CMV-seronegative. The sequence links TRBV6-1 to TRBJ2-7; the D gene identity is not certain. The sequenced DNA: TGTGCCAGCAGTGAAACAATGGCCTACGAGCAGTACTTC. It is translated as CASSETMAYEQYF.